One and the same sample provided the 21 T cell receptor beta chains below, sequenced in a study of early T cells in non-severe SARS-CoV-2 infection. From the 5' RACE reads, TCRdb called clonotypes with MiXCR, one entry per CDR3 protein. Of roughly 66,000 distinct CDR3 sequences listed, approximately 8.3% were seen once; the top ten hold roughly 3.2%. Specimen: whole blood. These receptors came from an adult who was a healthcare worker with PCR-confirmed SARS-CoV-2 infection or an uninfected control (not recorded which).

The V and J genes are TRBV6-4 and TRBJ2-1, with D tentatively TRBD2 (5 bases). The V end lost 0 bases, the J end lost 0 bases, and 9 bases lay between the germline ends. Looked up from germline, CDR1 is MRHNA and CDR2 is SNTAGT. This CDR3 comprises 16 residues. CDR3 DNA sequence: TGTGCCAGCAGTGACTCGTCGGGGAGCTCCTACAATGAGCAGTTCTTC. Translating it yields CASSDSSGSSYNEQFF.

This clonotype was counted at least ten times. J is TRBJ2-1 and V is TRBV7-3; 9 bases fit TRBD1. The CDR3 covers 14 residues. CDR1 is SGHTA, CDR2 FQGTGA, per germline. V lost 5 bases, J lost 8 bases, and 7 bases stayed unmatched. The CDR3 sequence: CASSRTGVGDEQFF. DNA for the CDR3: TGTGCCAGCAGCCGGACAGGGGTAGGGGATGAGCAGTTCTTC.

This clonotype was found a few times. V usage is TRBV20-1 and J usage is TRBJ2-5; weak D call: TRBD2 (5 bases). The CDR3 has 16 amino acids. Germline V gene data show CDR1 as DFQATT and CDR2 as SNEGSKA (reference sequence). V lost 0 bases to trimming and J lost 3 bases, with 17 bases between them. The CDR3 here is CSARDLRDLGKETQYF. The CDR3 DNA reads TGCAGTGCTAGAGATTTGAGGGATCTGGGGAAAGAGACCCAGTACTTC.

This clonotype has just a few counts. The J gene is TRBJ1-5, the V gene TRBV30; D is perhaps TRBD1 (5 bases). The CDR3 is 15 residues long. Deletions cut 3 bases from V and 3 bases from J, with 15 bases between. Germline CDR1 and CDR2: GTSNPN and SVGIG (reference sequence). The CDR3 here is CAWSPSTGDNQPQHF. The CDR3 bases are TGTGCCTGGAGCCCTTCTACAGGCGACAATCAGCCCCAGCATTTT.

This chain uses TRBV28 with TRBJ2-4; D unresolved. V dropped 3 bases and J dropped 2 bases, with 8 bases sitting between them. Germline V gives CDR1 MDHEN, CDR2 SYDVKM. This CDR3 is built from 14 residues. The CDR3 DNA reads as TGTGCCAGCAGTTTGCTGGTTACCAAAAACATTCAGTACTTC. Its protein is CASSLLVTKNIQYF.

This clonotype occurred a few times. V is TRBV20-1 and J is TRBJ1-1; TRBD1 might be the D (5 bases). The V and J ends lost 7 bases and 0 bases respectively, with 18 bases between them. Germline CDR1 reads DFQATT; CDR2 reads SNEGSKA (reference sequence). This CDR3 is 15 amino acids long. CDR3 DNA: TGCAGTGTCGGCCAGGGCCCTCGGATGAACACTGAAGCTTTCTTT. Protein: CSVGQGPRMNTEAFF.

This clonotype was recorded many times. The chain uses TRBV6-5 and TRBJ2-1; 8 nucleotides match TRBD2. The length of the CDR3 is 16 residues. The germline V gene has CDR1 MNHEY and CDR2 SVGAGI. V gave up 1 base and J gave up 8 bases; unmatched junction bases: 10. The CDR3 reads CASSYWASGPGDEQFF. CDR3 bases: TGTGCCAGCAGTTACTGGGCTAGCGGGCCTGGGGATGAGCAGTTCTTC.

This clonotype was seen only a few times. V gene TRBV4-1 combines with J gene TRBJ2-4; 16 bases map to TRBD2. The CDR3 runs to 22 residues. With 3 bases clipped from V and 0 bases from J, the junction kept 14 bases outside the gene matches. In germline, CDR1 is MGHRA, CDR2 YSYEKL. In nucleotides, the CDR3 is TGCGCCAGCAGCCAGGGACTAGCGGGAGGGCCGGGGTTACATTTAGCCAAAAACATTCAGTACTTC. It translates to CASSQGLAGGPGLHLAKNIQYF.

Ten or more counts support this clonotype. V gene TRBV20-1 combines with J gene TRBJ2-3, with 9 bases fitting TRBD2. The J segment lost 3 bases and the V segment lost 3 bases, leaving 10 bases of the junction unmatched. Germline V gene lookup returns CDR1 DFQATT and CDR2 SNEGSKA (reference sequence). CDR3 length: 16 amino acids. Written as DNA, the CDR3 is TGCAGTGCTAGTACGACGGCTAGCGGGATTACAGATACGCAGTATTTT. Protein: CSASTTASGITDTQYF.

Remarks on this clonotype: A much larger clone differs from this one at a single base, so this may be a read error. The chain has TRBV7-9 and TRBJ1-1; no reliable D call. This CDR3 comprises 12 residues. Germline V gene lookup returns CDR1 SEHNR and CDR2 FQNEAQ (reference sequence). V shed 5 bases and J shed 7 bases, with 11 bases lying between them. The CDR3 reads CASSLSLIEAFF. DNA for the CDR3: TGTGCCAGCAGCCTCTCCTTGATTGAAGCTTTCTTT.

This clonotype was counted ten times or more. The gene calls are TRBV20-1 and TRBJ2-3; 7 positions match TRBD2. The CDR3 length is 11 residues. Germline-derived CDR1 and CDR2 are DFQATT and SNEGSKA (reference sequence). V was pared by 5 bases and J by 14 bases, with 10 bases of the junction left unmatched. The chain's CDR3 is CSAEAGPKRYF. In DNA, the CDR3 is TGCAGTGCTGAAGCGGGACCAAAACGGTATTTT.

As regards this clonotype: Lacking the conserved final phenylalanine or tryptophan, this CDR3 likely reflects a read error. The gene calls are TRBV6-5 and TRBJ2-7; TRBD1 agrees at 7 bases. The V and J ends lost 5 bases and 2 bases, in that order; junction bases with no gene match: 3. CDR3 length equals 13 residues. From germline, CDR1 is MNHEY and CDR2 SVGAGI. CDR3 amino acids: CASSRDRTYEQYL. The CDR3 DNA reads as TGTGCCAGCAGTCGGGACAGAACCTACGAGCAGTACCTC.

This clonotype was seen a few times. This sequence joins TRBV5-5 and TRBJ2-5, with D unresolved. Germline V lookup: CDR1 SGHKS, CDR2 YYEKEE (reference sequence). Trimming removed 4 bases at V and 0 bases at J, with 7 bases between. The CDR3 consists of 13 residues. The CDR3 DNA reads as TGTGCCAGCAGCCAGGAATACCAAGAGACCCAGTACTTC. It is translated as CASSQEYQETQYF.

This clonotype was seen at least ten times. The chain combines TRBV7-6 with TRBJ2-7; D possibly matches TRBD1 or TRBD2 (5 bases each). In germline, CDR1 is SGHVS, CDR2 FNYEAQ. The CDR3 runs to 13 residues. Trimming pared 5 bases from V and 2 bases from J, leaving 10 bases between. The CDR3 bases are TGTGCCAGCAGCCTAGGGGAGCCCTACGAGCAGTACTTC. It encodes CASSLGEPYEQYF. Using reference TRBV7-6 and TRBJ2-7 for the parts outside the CDR3, the full variable domain is GAGVSQSPRYKVTKRGQDVALRCDPISGHVSLYWYRQALGQGPEFLTYFNYEAQQDKSGLPNDRFSAERPEGSISTLTIQRTEQRDSAMYRCASSLGEPYEQYFGPGTRLTVT.

This clonotype was found a few times. This chain connects TRBV7-2 to TRBJ2-5; TRBD1 is a possible D gene (5 bases). With 2 bases removed from V and 3 bases from J, the gap between germline ends came to 22 bases. CDR1 and CDR2 from the germline V gene are SGHTA and FQGNSA. This CDR3 is built from 18 residues. The CDR3: CASSLLLGRQKAKETQYF. The CDR3 bases are TGTGCCAGCAGCTTACTCCTAGGCAGACAGAAAGCAAAAGAGACCCAGTACTTC.

This clonotype was observed many times. This sequence joins TRBV6-1 and TRBJ1-5, with a possible D match to TRBD1 (5 bases). CDR3 length equals 16 residues. Germline CDR1 is MNHNS and CDR2 is SASEGT. Trimming removed 6 bases at V and 5 bases at J, with 20 bases between. The CDR3 spells CASREPGLRVDQPQHF. CDR3 in DNA: TGTGCCAGCAGGGAGCCCGGGCTCAGGGTGGATCAGCCCCAGCATTTT.

The chain has TRBV28 and TRBJ2-4; unclear D gene. V lost 2 bases and J 5 bases, leaving 4 bases between the germline ends. Germline loops: CDR1 MDHEN, CDR2 SYDVKM. The CDR3 extends over 12 amino acids. In DNA form, the CDR3 reads TGTGCCAGCAGTTTAGAACAAAACATTCAGTACTTC. Translating gives CASSLEQNIQYF.

This clonotype was counted between two and nine times. The chain uses TRBV12-3 or TRBV12-4 and TRBJ2-1; TRBD2 matches 7 bases. The CDR3 is 14 amino acids. V trimming: 6 bases; J trimming: 8 bases; junction bases outside the gene matches: 10. CDR3 DNA sequence: TGTGCCAGCAGCCGACAACTAGCGACCGATGAGCAGTTCTTC. It translates to CASSRQLATDEQFF.

V usage is TRBV20-1 and J usage is TRBJ2-5, with D possibly TRBD2 on 5 matching bases. The CDR3 length is 13 residues. Germline V CDR1 and CDR2: DFQATT, SNEGSKA (reference sequence). V was pared by 6 bases and J by 0 bases, with 11 bases between. The CDR3 reads CSALEVNQETQYF. CDR3 DNA sequence: TGCAGTGCCCTGGAGGTTAACCAAGAGACCCAGTACTTC.

Only a few counts were recorded for this clonotype. The genes are TRBV29-1 and TRBJ1-1; D possibly corresponds to TRBD1 (6 bases). The V end was cut by 4 bases, the J end by 0 bases, with 9 bases between. CDR1 and CDR2 from the germline V gene are SQVTM and ANQGSEA. The CDR3 is made up of 13 amino acids. In DNA, the CDR3 is TGCAGCGTTGGTTGGACAGTGAACACTGAAGCTTTCTTT. It encodes CSVGWTVNTEAFF.

This clonotype was seen a handful of times. The rearrangement uses TRBV6-6 and TRBJ2-7, with 8 bases identical to TRBD1. The CDR3 is 16 amino acids. J was trimmed by 2 bases and V by 5 bases; bases with no gene match: 11. Germline CDR1 and CDR2: MNHNY and SVGAGI (reference sequence). The CDR3 reads CASSNPGQDQTYEQYF. CDR3 DNA sequence: TGTGCCAGCAGTAATCCGGGACAGGATCAAACCTACGAGCAGTACTTC.